The 7 T cell receptor beta chains reported below all come from one sample, sequenced in a study of T-cell memory formation after mild COVID-19. Using its own MiXCR run on the 5' RACE reads, TCRdb lists one record per CDR3 protein. The repertoire consists of some 450,000 distinct CDR3 sequences, with more than 15% occurring once and the leading ten covering about a fifth. Sequences were obtained from PBMCs or a T cell subset sorted from them (not recorded which). The origin of the receptors is a man between 18 and 29 years old who had mild COVID-19 (a few samples of this study predate the infection). Cell type and time point are not known.

This clonotype was seen more than once but under ten times. V is TRBV18 and J is TRBJ1-2; the match to TRBD1 covers 10 bases. The CDR3 runs 16 residues. Looked up from germline, CDR1 is KGHSH and CDR2 is LQKENI. V shed 6 bases, J shed 6 bases, and the junction held 13 bases outside the gene matches. The CDR3 is CASSEGTGVPRNGYTF. CDR3 nucleotide sequence: TGTGCCAGCTCGGAAGGGACAGGGGTCCCTAGGAATGGCTACACCTTC.

This clonotype occurred many times. This rearrangement joins TRBV10-1 to TRBJ2-1; the D is unclear. The V end lost 6 bases, the J end lost 2 bases, and 11 bases lay between the germline ends. The CDR3 has 14 residues. The germline CDR1 and CDR2 sequences are WNHNN and SYGVQD (reference sequence). The CDR3 DNA reads as TGCGCCAGCAGCCTATATCGGGCCTACAATGAGCAGTTCTTC. Its translation: CASSLYRAYNEQFF.

The J gene is TRBJ1-3, the V gene TRBV5-6, with unresolved D. V lost 2 bases, J lost 3 bases, and 3 bases lay in between. CDR1 SGHDT and CDR2 YYEEEE come from the germline V gene. This CDR3 comprises 12 residues. CDR3: CASSFYGNTIYF. The CDR3 DNA reads TGTGCCAGCAGCTTCTATGGAAACACCATATATTTT.

This clonotype has more than one count but fewer than ten. This sequence joins TRBV5-1 and TRBJ1-1; D may be TRBD1 (5 bases). Per germline, CDR1 SGHRS and CDR2 YFSETQ. V was pared by 5 bases and J by 11 bases, with 22 bases between. The CDR3 sequence is 14 residues long. This CDR3 is CASSTGRTPQLAFF. CDR3 DNA sequence: TGCGCCAGCAGTACTGGACGGACACCCCAATTGGCTTTCTTT.

This chain connects TRBV7-8 to TRBJ2-5; 8 bases line up with TRBD2. The CDR3 contains 16 residues. V gave up 5 bases and J gave up 1 base; unmatched junction bases: 9. CDR1 is SGHVS, CDR2 FQNEAQ, per germline. CDR3 in amino acids: CASSDRVAGGQETQYF. DNA of the CDR3: TGTGCCAGCAGCGACCGGGTGGCGGGGGGCCAAGAGACCCAGTACTTC.

This sequence joins TRBV6-2 or TRBV6-3 and TRBJ2-7; no reliable D call. CDR3 length: 12 amino acids. V was trimmed by 2 bases and J by 3 bases, leaving 5 bases between them. Looked up from germline, CDR1 is MNHEY and CDR2 is SVGEGT. CDR3 amino acids: CASSYRVYEQYF. Written as DNA, the CDR3 is TGTGCCAGCAGTTACAGGGTCTACGAGCAGTACTTC.

This clonotype was counted only a few times. The rearrangement joins TRBV6-5 to TRBJ2-3; D perhaps matches TRBD2 (5 bases). Germline V gene data show CDR1 as MNHEY and CDR2 as SVGAGI. The CDR3 has 13 residues. V dropped 6 bases and J dropped 1 base, with 8 bases sitting between them. CDR3 in DNA: TGTGCCAGCAGAGTTAGCGGCACAGATACGCAGTATTTT. It is translated as CASRVSGTDTQYF.